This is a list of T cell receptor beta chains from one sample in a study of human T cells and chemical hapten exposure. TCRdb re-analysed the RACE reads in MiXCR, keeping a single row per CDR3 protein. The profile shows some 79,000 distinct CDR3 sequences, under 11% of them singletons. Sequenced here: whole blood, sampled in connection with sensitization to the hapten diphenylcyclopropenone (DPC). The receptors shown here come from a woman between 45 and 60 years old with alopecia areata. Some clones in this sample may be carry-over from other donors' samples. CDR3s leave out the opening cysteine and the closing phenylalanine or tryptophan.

ASSYDQARNEKLF	TRBV11-2	TRBJ1-4
ASSLYNEQF	TRBV3-1	TRBJ2-1
ASSRLATANEQF	TRBV3-1	TRBJ2-1
ASFPRLVTDTQY	TRBV2	TRBJ2-3
ASSYGNGYT	TRBV7-9	TRBJ1-2
ASSAGTGTEAF	TRBV9	TRBJ1-1
ASALGTGGYSNQPQH	TRBV19	TRBJ1-5
ASSSETGSNTGELF	TRBV11-3	TRBJ2-2
AHGPRQASSGANVLT	TRBV23-1	TRBJ2-6
ASSPGTGDTGELF	TRBV7-9	TRBJ2-2
AAGTSELDNNEQF	TRBV6-1	TRBJ2-1
ASSLEFNSPLH	TRBV11-2	TRBJ1-6
SVAQRAAHEQY	TRBV29-1	TRBJ2-7
SASPQSNYGYT	TRBV20-1	TRBJ1-2